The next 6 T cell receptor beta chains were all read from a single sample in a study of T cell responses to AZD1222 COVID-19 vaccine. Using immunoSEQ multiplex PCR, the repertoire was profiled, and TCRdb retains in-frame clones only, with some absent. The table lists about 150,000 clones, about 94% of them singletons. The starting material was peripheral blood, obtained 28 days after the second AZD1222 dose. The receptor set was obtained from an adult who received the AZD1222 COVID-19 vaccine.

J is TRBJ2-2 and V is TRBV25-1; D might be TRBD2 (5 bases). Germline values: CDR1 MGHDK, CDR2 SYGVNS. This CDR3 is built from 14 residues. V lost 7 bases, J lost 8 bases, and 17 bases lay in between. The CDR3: CASTLTGSIGELFF. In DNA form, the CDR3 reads TGTGCCAGCACCTTAACGGGGTCGATTGGGGAGCTGTTTTTT.

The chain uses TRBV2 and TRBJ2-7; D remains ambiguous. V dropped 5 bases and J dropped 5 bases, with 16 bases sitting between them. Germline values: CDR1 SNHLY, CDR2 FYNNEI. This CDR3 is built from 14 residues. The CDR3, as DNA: TGTGCCAGCAGTACGCTCCCAGGTAGTAACGAGCAGTACTTC. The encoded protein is CASSTLPGSNEQYF. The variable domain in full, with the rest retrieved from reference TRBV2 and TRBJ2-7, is EPEVTQTPSHQVTQMGQEVILRCVPISNHLYFYWYRQILGQKVEFLVSFYNNEISEKSEIFDDQFSVERPDGSNFTLKIRSTKLEDSAMYFCASSTLPGSNEQYFGPGTRLTVT.

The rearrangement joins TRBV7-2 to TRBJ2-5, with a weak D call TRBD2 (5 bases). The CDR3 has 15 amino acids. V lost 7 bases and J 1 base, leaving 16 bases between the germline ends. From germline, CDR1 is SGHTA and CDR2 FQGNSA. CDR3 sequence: CASTLRGSPQETQYF. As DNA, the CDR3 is TGTGCCAGCACCCTCCGAGGGAGTCCCCAAGAGACCCAGTACTTC.

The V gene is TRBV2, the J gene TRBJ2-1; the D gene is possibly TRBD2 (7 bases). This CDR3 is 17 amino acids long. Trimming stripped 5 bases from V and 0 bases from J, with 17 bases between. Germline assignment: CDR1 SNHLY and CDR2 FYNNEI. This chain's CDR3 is CASSKGVGGVSYNEQFF. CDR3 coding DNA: TGTGCCAGCAGTAAGGGGGTAGGGGGGGTCTCCTACAATGAGCAGTTCTTC.

Here the CDR3 DNA reads TGTGCCACCAGTGCTACTAGCGGGGTGAACACCGGGGAGCTGTTTTTT. Its translation is CATSATSGVNTGELFF. The chain links TRBV24-1 to TRBJ2-2; 10 bases are shared with TRBD2. J was trimmed by 1 base and V by 5 bases; bases with no gene match: 3. The CDR3 sequence is 16 residues long. The germline V gene encodes CDR1 KGHDR and CDR2 SFDVKD.

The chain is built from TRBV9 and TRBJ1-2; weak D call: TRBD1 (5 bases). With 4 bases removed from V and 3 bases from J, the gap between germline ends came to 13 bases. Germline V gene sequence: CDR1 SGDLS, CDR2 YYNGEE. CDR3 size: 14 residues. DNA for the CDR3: TGTGCCAGCAGCACCCGGGGGGGGTACTATGGCTACACCTTC. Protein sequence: CASSTRGGYYGYTF.